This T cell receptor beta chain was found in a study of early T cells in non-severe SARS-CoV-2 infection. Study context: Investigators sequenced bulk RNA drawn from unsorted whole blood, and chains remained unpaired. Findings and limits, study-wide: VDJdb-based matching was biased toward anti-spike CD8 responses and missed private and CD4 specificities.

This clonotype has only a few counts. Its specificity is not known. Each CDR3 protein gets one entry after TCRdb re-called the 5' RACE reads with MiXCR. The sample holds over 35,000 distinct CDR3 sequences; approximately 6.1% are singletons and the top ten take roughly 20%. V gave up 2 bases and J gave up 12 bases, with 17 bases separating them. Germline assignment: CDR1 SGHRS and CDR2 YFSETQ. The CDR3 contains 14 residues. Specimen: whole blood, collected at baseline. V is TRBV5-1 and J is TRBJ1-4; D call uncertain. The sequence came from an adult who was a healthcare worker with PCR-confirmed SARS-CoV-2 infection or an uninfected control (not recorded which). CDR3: CASSFNQPGVELFF. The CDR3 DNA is TGCGCCAGCAGCTTTAACCAGCCCGGTGTGGAACTGTTTTTT.